This T cell receptor (beta chain) was identified in a study of shared clonotypes between healthy human individuals. Looked up from germline, CDR1 is MGHRA and CDR2 is YSYEKL. This CDR3 is 14 amino acids long. Trimming cost V 1 base and J 8 bases, with 14 bases left between them. The assay was immunoSEQ multiplex PCR, and TCRdb's table has in-frame clones only and misses some. The sample holds approximately 1.9 million clones; about 94% are singletons and the top ten take around 1.8%. CD45RO-negative, CCR7-positively selected cells formed the naive CD8 fraction, excluding terminally differentiated effector memory CD45RA+ cells.

The genes are TRBV4-1 and TRBJ1-2; D unclear. The TCR originated in a young man in good health. Some clones in this sample may be carry-over from other donors' samples. Sequenced input: naive CD8+ T cells from PBMCs. The CDR3 spells CASSQGRGAEGYTF. The CDR3 DNA reads TGCGCCAGCAGCCAAGGTCGGGGAGCGGAGGGCTACACCTTC.